This is a list of T cell receptor beta chains from one sample in a study of technical replicates of blood from several donors. TCRdb's table, derived via immunoSEQ multiplex PCR, lists solely in-frame clones and lacks some. The profile shows roughly 16,000 clones, 80% to 90% of them singletons. Sequencing was done on a sample of PBMCs. The receptors were sampled from a human donor in good health. The CDR3 runs from the conserved cysteine through the conserved F or W. The D gene is left open where the match is weak. Clone size is shown for a subset of rows, as once, few, many or a class of expanded clone.

clone size	V gene	CDR3 length	J gene	D gene	CDR3 protein	CDR3 DNA
.	TRBV28	12	TRBJ1-4	.	CASRGIGEKLFF	TGTGCCAGTCGCGGGATAGGGGAAAAACTGTTTTTT
.	TRBV6-6	13	TRBJ1-4	.	CASSPSRGEKLFF	TGTGCCAGCAGCCCGAGCCGGGGTGAAAAACTGTTTTTT
.	TRBV30	12	TRBJ1-6	.	CAWSEAPDPLHF	TGTGCCTGGAGTGAAGCGCCTGATCCCCTCCACTTT
.	TRBV7-8	16	TRBJ1-3	.	CASSHPLAGDGNTIYF	TGTGCCAGCAGCCATCCATTAGCAGGGGACGGAAACACCATATATTTT
.	TRBV7-3	14	TRBJ1-1	TRBD1	CASSPPYRGTEAFF	TGTGCCAGCAGCCCCCCTTACAGGGGCACTGAAGCTTTCTTT
.	TRBV7-9	15	TRBJ2-7	TRBD2	CASSSRLAPYGEQYF	TGTGCCAGCAGCTCCCGACTAGCCCCATATGGCGAGCAGTACTTC
.	TRBV7-8	14	TRBJ2-7	.	CASSLLARGDEQYF	TGTGCCAGCAGCTTATTGGCCAGGGGGGACGAGCAGTACTTC
.	TRBV18	15	TRBJ2-5	.	CASSPDASGQETQYF	TGTGCCAGCTCACCCGACGCCAGCGGACAAGAGACCCAGTACTTC
.	TRBV19	14	TRBJ2-3	TRBD1	CASAPGQGADTQYF	TGTGCCAGTGCTCCGGGACAGGGGGCAGATACGCAGTATTTT
.	TRBV5-1	15	TRBJ2-3	.	CASSLARGNTDTQYF	TGCGCCAGCAGCTTGGCTCGGGGGAACACAGATACGCAGTATTTT
.	TRBV19	15	TRBJ2-7	TRBD2	CASSTYGTSSYEQYF	TGTGCCAGTAGTACCTACGGGACTAGCTCCTACGAGCAGTACTTC
.	TRBV7-8	13	TRBJ1-5	.	CASSDRTNQPQHF	TGTGCCAGCAGTGACAGGACCAATCAGCCCCAGCATTTT
.	TRBV23-1	19	TRBJ2-1	TRBD1	CASRPPGQGCDIRDNEQFF	TGCGCCAGCAGACCTCCGGGACAGGGGTGTGATATACGCGACAATGAGCAGTTCTTC
.	TRBV10-1	16	TRBJ2-1	TRBD2	CASSELTSGIGYEQFF	TGCGCCAGCAGTGAGCTGACTAGCGGGATCGGGTATGAGCAGTTCTTC
.	TRBV9	13	TRBJ1-1	TRBD1	CASSTGQDTEAFF	TGTGCCAGCAGCACGGGACAGGACACTGAAGCTTTCTTT
once	TRBV5-6	19	TRBJ2-3	TRBD2	CASSLVGWPSGSGTDTQYF	TGTGCCAGCAGCTTGGTTGGGTGGCCTAGCGGGAGTGGCACAGATACGCAGTATTTT
.	TRBV19	17	TRBJ2-5	TRBD1	CASGDRGTLRSQETQYF	TGTGCCAGTGGGGACAGGGGGACCCTTCGCTCCCAAGAGACCCAGTACTTC
.	TRBV4-1	13	TRBJ1-2	.	CASSLSGREGYTF	TGCGCCAGCAGCCTTTCAGGTAGAGAGGGCTACACCTTC
.	TRBV27	14	TRBJ2-7	TRBD1	CASRHRQGAGEQYF	TGTGCCAGCAGACACCGACAGGGGGCTGGCGAGCAGTACTTC
.	TRBV18	14	TRBJ2-7	.	CASSPPGHTDEQYF	TGTGCCAGCTCACCGCCGGGACATACCGACGAGCAGTACTTC
.	TRBV28	14	TRBJ2-7	TRBD2	CASRVAGERYEQYF	TGTGCCAGCAGGGTAGCGGGAGAACGGTACGAGCAGTACTTC
.	TRBV2	12	TRBJ1-1	.	CASTGLNTEAFF	TGTGCCAGTACAGGGCTGAACACTGAAGCTTTCTTT
.	TRBV18	19	TRBJ1-2	TRBD1	CASSPSGTGGDLANYGYTF	TGTGCCAGCTCACCAAGCGGGACAGGGGGCGACCTAGCTAACTATGGCTACACCTTC
.	TRBV27	12	TRBJ1-3	.	CASISAGNTIYF	TGTGCCAGCATTTCCGCTGGAAACACCATATATTTT
.	TRBV19	15	TRBJ1-4	.	CASTYGLGKPGKLFF	TGTGCCAGTACTTATGGTCTAGGAAAACCTGGAAAACTGTTTTTT
once	TRBV5-1	14	TRBJ2-2	.	CASRLVPNTGELFF	TGCGCCAGCAGACTAGTACCGAACACCGGGGAGCTGTTTTTT
.	TRBV27	15	TRBJ2-3	.	CASSAAGNHADTQYF	TGTGCCAGCAGTGCGGCCGGGAACCACGCAGATACGCAGTATTTT
.	TRBV7-6	15	TRBJ2-2	TRBD1	CASSHGTANTGELFF	TGTGCCAGCAGTCACGGGACAGCCAACACCGGGGAGCTGTTTTTT
.	TRBV6-1	15	TRBJ2-2	TRBD1	CASRHRGRLAGELFF	TGTGCCAGCAGACACAGGGGACGTTTGGCCGGGGAGCTGTTTTTT
.	TRBV6-1	15	TRBJ1-5	TRBD1	CASRGQTNSNQPQHF	TGTGCCAGCAGGGGACAGACTAACAGCAATCAGCCCCAGCATTTT
.	TRBV18	17	TRBJ2-2	.	CASSPGTAGSKTGELFF	TGTGCCAGCTCACCCGGAACGGCAGGTTCAAAAACCGGGGAGCTGTTTTTT
.	TRBV4-2	14	TRBJ2-7	TRBD2	CASSLAGAPYEQYF	TGTGCCAGCTCCCTAGCGGGCGCCCCCTACGAGCAGTACTTC
.	TRBV28	14	TRBJ2-1	TRBD2	CATLAGGSYNEQFF	TGTGCCACCCTAGCGGGAGGGTCCTACAATGAGCAGTTCTTC
few	TRBV5-4	16	TRBJ1-1	TRBD1	CASQITGDLMNTEAFF	TGTGCCAGCCAGATAACAGGGGACCTCATGAACACTGAAGCTTTCTTT
.	TRBV30	10	TRBJ2-1	.	CAWSVGEQFF	TGTGCCTGGAGTGTCGGTGAGCAGTTCTTC
few	TRBV5-1	15	TRBJ1-1	.	CASSLLGTSTAEAFF	TGCGCCAGCAGCTTGTTGGGGACTTCAACGGCTGAAGCTTTCTTT
.	TRBV9	22	TRBJ2-1	TRBD2	CASSVGVGGGLAGGSLSGEQFF	TGTGCCAGCAGCGTAGGAGTAGGGGGGGGACTAGCGGGAGGGAGTCTTTCAGGAGAGCAGTTCTTC
.	TRBV7-3	15	TRBJ2-1	TRBD2	CASSLEISGSGEQFF	TGTGCCAGCAGCTTAGAAATTAGCGGGAGCGGTGAGCAGTTCTTC
.	TRBV19	15	TRBJ2-7	TRBD2	CASSSTSGRATEQYF	TGTGCCAGTAGTTCGACTAGCGGGAGGGCCACCGAGCAGTACTTC
.	TRBV27	14	TRBJ2-7	TRBD2	CASSFTSGAYEQYF	TGTGCCAGCAGTTTTACTAGCGGTGCCTACGAGCAGTACTTC
.	TRBV27	13	TRBJ2-7	.	CASGSGTQTGRYF	TGTGCCAGCGGTTCTGGGACCCAGACAGGACGGTACTTC
once	TRBV7-9	12	TRBJ2-1	.	CASSLVGGEQFF	TGTGCCAGCAGCTTAGTCGGCGGTGAGCAGTTCTTC
.	TRBV5-1	16	TRBJ1-3	.	CASSLGYRASGNTIYF	TGCGCCAGCAGCTTGGGTTACAGGGCTAGTGGAAACACCATATATTTT
once	TRBV25-1	15	TRBJ2-7	TRBD1	CASSGSGTGFNEQYF	TGTGCCAGCAGTGGGTCCGGGACAGGGTTCAACGAGCAGTACTTC
.	TRBV6-5	13	TRBJ1-4	.	CASSYSRESKLFF	TGTGCCAGCAGTTACTCACGGGAGTCAAAACTGTTTTTT
once	TRBV5-1	14	TRBJ2-3	.	CASSVAQGTDTQYF	TGCGCCAGCAGCGTCGCACAGGGAACAGATACGCAGTATTTT
once	TRBV13	15	TRBJ2-6	.	CASSLRGSGANVLTF	TGTGCCAGCAGCTTACGCGGCTCTGGGGCCAACGTCCTGACTTTC
.	TRBV7-7	13	TRBJ2-7	.	CASSLQATYEQYF	TGTGCCAGCAGCTTACAAGCGACCTACGAGCAGTACTTC
.	TRBV2	11	TRBJ2-7	.	CASSAAYEQYF	TGTGCCAGCAGTGCGGCCTACGAGCAGTACTTC